The 21 T cell receptor beta chains below come from one sample, sequenced in a study of shared clonotypes between healthy human individuals. The protocol was immunoSEQ multiplex PCR, while the TCRdb copy is restricted to in-frame clones and leaves out a portion. The table has some 500,000 clones, 90% to 96% seen once; the top ten hold 0.06%. The sample consisted of naive CD4+ T cells sorted from blood. Subset here: CD45RA+ positively selected. These receptors were collected from a woman between 25 and 40 years old in good health.

This clone was observed a single time. The V and J genes are TRBV9 and TRBJ2-5; 9 nucleotides align to TRBD2. Unmatched junction bases numbered 10, after V lost 5 bases and J lost 5 bases. This CDR3 region has 15 residues. Per the germline V gene, CDR1 is SGDLS and CDR2 is YYNGEE. The DNA of the CDR3 is TGTGCCAGCAGAACCGGGACTAGCTTTGGGGAGACCCAGTACTTC. This encodes CASRTGTSFGETQYF. Using reference TRBV9 and TRBJ2-5 for the parts outside the CDR3, the full variable domain is DSGVTQTPKHLITATGQRVTLRCSPRSGDLSVYWYQQSLDQGLQFLIQYYNGEERAKGNILERFSAQQFPDLHSELNLSSLELGDSALYFCASRTGTSFGETQYFGPGTRLLVL.

The chain carries TRBV2 and TRBJ2-1; the match to TRBD2 covers 7 bases. Germline V gene sequence: CDR1 SNHLY, CDR2 FYNNEI. Unmatched junction bases numbered 10, after V lost 7 bases and J lost 13 bases. The CDR3 extends over 12 amino acids. The CDR3 nucleotides are TGTGCCAGCACCGTAGCGGGCCATGGACAGTTCTTC. Its protein is CASTVAGHGQFF.

CDR3 region: CASSSQGSLSTEAFF. CDR3 in DNA: TGTGCCAGCTCATCACAGGGGTCGCTGAGCACTGAAGCTTTCTTT. The genes are TRBV18 and TRBJ1-1; 7 positions match TRBD1. Germline values: CDR1 KGHSH, CDR2 LQKENI. This CDR3 comprises 15 residues. V dropped 5 bases and J dropped 4; count of bases not matched to a gene: 10.

The CDR3 sequence is CASSMRNWTGFLGNTGELFF. CDR3 nucleotide sequence: TGTGCCAGTAGTATGAGGAATTGGACAGGGTTCCTTGGGAACACCGGGGAGCTGTTTTTT. The V and J genes are TRBV19 and TRBJ2-2, with 8 bases identical to TRBD1. Germline CDR1 reads LNHDA; CDR2 reads SQIVND (reference sequence). The CDR3 has 20 amino acids. V shed 3 bases, J shed 1 base, and the junction held 16 bases outside the gene matches.

CDR3 bases: TGTGCCAGCAGCCCCCGGGACCCCTACGAGCAGTACTTC. This encodes CASSPRDPYEQYF. This chain links TRBV11-2 with TRBJ2-7; either TRBD1 or TRBD2 may fit D (5 bases each). Germline values: CDR1 SGHAT, CDR2 FQNNGV. There are 13 residues in the CDR3. V was pared by 5 bases and J by 2 bases, with 10 bases between.

The V gene is TRBV7-2, the J gene TRBJ1-2; perhaps TRBD1 as D (5 bases). The CDR3 contains 14 residues. The germline V gene encodes CDR1 SGHTA and CDR2 FQGNSA. V lost 4 bases to trimming and J lost 3 bases, with 12 bases between them. The CDR3 loop is CASSSGGGDYGYTF. CDR3 nucleotides: TGTGCCAGCAGCTCCGGTGGGGGGGACTATGGCTACACCTTC.

The chain joins TRBV21-1 to TRBJ1-1; no check of the table's D call, TRBD1, against the DNA was made. TRBV21-1 is recorded as a pseudogene. The CDR3 contains 14 residues. CDR3: CASSKSRGNTEAFF. The CDR3 nucleotides are TGTGCCAGCAGCAAGTCCAGGGGCAACACTGAAGCTTTCTTT.

The V gene is TRBV5-4, the J gene TRBJ1-4; 9 bases fit TRBD1. The germline CDR1 and CDR2 sequences are SGHNT and YYREEE (reference sequence). The CDR3 has 15 residues. The V segment lost 4 bases and the J segment 7 bases; nucleotides outside the gene matches: 8. CDR3 DNA: TGTGCCAGCAGCCCAACAGGGGGCGCAGCTGAAAAACTGTTTTTT. Translating it yields CASSPTGGAAEKLFF.

J is TRBJ2-3 and V is TRBV5-6; no clear D. CDR3 length: 14 residues. Germline V lookup: CDR1 SGHDT, CDR2 YYEEEE. V was cut by 0 bases and J by 5 bases, with 10 bases left in between. CDR3 DNA sequence: TGTGCCAGCAGCTTGGCGGGTACGAGAGATACGCAGTATTTT. Its protein product is CASSLAGTRDTQYF.

This clone was counted between two and nine times. Other DNA sequences in this sample translate to the same CDR3. The gene calls are TRBV7-9 and TRBJ2-7, with D perhaps TRBD2 (5 bases). Germline V gene data show CDR1 as SEHNR and CDR2 as FQNEAQ (reference sequence). This CDR3 region has 13 residues. Trimming cost V 3 bases and J 1 base, with 7 bases left between them. The CDR3 sequence is CASSFRGSYEQYF. CDR3 coding DNA: TGTGCCAGCAGCTTTCGGGGATCCTACGAGCAGTACTTC.

The genes are TRBV7-1 and TRBJ2-5; the match to TRBD2 covers 8 bases. TRBV7-1 is an open reading frame whose function is uncertain. V lost 5 bases to trimming and J lost 5 bases; unmatched junction nucleotides: 10. This CDR3 has 15 amino acids. CDR3 nucleotide sequence: TGTGCCAGCAGCCCGGGACTAGGAATTAGGGAGACCCAGTACTTC. Amino acid sequence: CASSPGLGIRETQYF.

The chain recombines TRBV5-6 with TRBJ2-5; 13 positions match TRBD2. Gene TRBJ2-7 matches the end of the DNA better, so the J call may be wrong. Germline CDR1 reads SGHDT; CDR2 reads YYEEEE. The CDR3 spans 17 residues. CDR3 DNA: TGTGCCAGCAGCTTGGGGACTAGCGGGAGCTATTCCTACGAGCAGTACTTC. As protein: CASSLGTSGSYSYEQYF.

The chain couples TRBV18 to TRBJ2-5; 14 positions agree with TRBD2. V dropped 3 bases and J dropped 2; count of bases not matched to a gene: 11. CDR3 length: 19 amino acids. The germline V gene encodes CDR1 KGHSH and CDR2 LQKENI. CDR3 residues: CASSPPVGLAGAGQETQYF. CDR3 nucleotides: TGTGCCAGCTCACCGCCGGTGGGACTAGCGGGAGCTGGGCAAGAGACCCAGTACTTC. Drawing the rest from reference TRBV18 and TRBJ2-5, the complete variable domain is NAGVMQNPRHLVRRRGQEARLRCSPMKGHSHVYWYRQLPEEGLKFMVYLQKENIIDESGMPKERFSAEFPKEGPSILRIQQVVRGDSAAYFCASSPPVGLAGAGQETQYFGPGTRLLVL.

The chain employs TRBV5-1 and TRBJ2-3, with D possibly being TRBD1 or TRBD2 (5 bases each). Germline-derived CDR1 and CDR2 are SGHRS and YFSETQ. V was pared by 4 bases and J by 4 bases, with 16 bases between. This CDR3 is built from 15 residues. CDR3 protein: CASSDRGRLPDTQYF. Here the CDR3 DNA reads TGCGCCAGCAGCGACCGGGGCCGCCTCCCAGATACGCAGTATTTT.

This clone was detected once. The J gene is TRBJ2-5, the V gene TRBV6-6; D not certain. This CDR3 has 11 residues. The germline gives CDR1 MNHNY, CDR2 SVGAGI (reference sequence). The V and J ends lost 6 bases and 5 bases respectively, with 7 bases between them. Written as DNA, the CDR3 is TGTGCCAGCAGGGGGTGGGAGACCCAGTACTTC. Translating gives CASRGWETQYF.

V gene TRBV10-3 combines with J gene TRBJ1-1, with TRBD1 matching over 7 bases. CDR1 and CDR2 from the germline V gene are ENHRY and SYGVKD. The CDR3 totals 15 residues. V lost 6 bases and J lost 1; bases outside the gene matches: 8. The CDR3 region is CAISRQGTGNTEAFF. CDR3 nucleotides: TGTGCCATCAGCAGACAGGGAACTGGGAACACTGAAGCTTTCTTT.

A single count supports this clone. This chain links TRBV19 with TRBJ1-5; D may be TRBD1 (6 bases). V shed 7 bases and J shed 3 bases, with 16 bases lying between them. The CDR3 extends over 15 amino acids. Germline V gene data show CDR1 as LNHDA and CDR2 as SQIVND (reference sequence). Written as DNA, the CDR3 is TGTGCCAGTACCATAGGGGGGGCCTACAATCAGCCCCAGCATTTT. This encodes CASTIGGAYNQPQHF.

This clone was counted once. This chain uses TRBV6-6 with TRBJ2-7; D possibly corresponds to TRBD2 (7 bases). The CDR3 is made up of 15 amino acids. Germline CDR1 is MNHNY and CDR2 is SVGAGI (reference sequence). V was shortened by 4 bases and J by 3 bases, with 16 bases between the two germline ends. The DNA of the CDR3 is TGTGCCAGCAGTTCCCGGGGGGCGGGTAGCTACGAGCAGTACTTC. This sequence encodes CASSSRGAGSYEQYF.

The chain uses TRBV5-4 and TRBJ2-4, with a possible D match to TRBD2 (6 bases). This CDR3 comprises 13 residues. Germline lookup yields CDR1 SGHNT and CDR2 YYREEE (reference sequence). Trimming took off 9 bases at V and 5 bases at J, with 15 bases between the two ends. CDR3 sequence (DNA): TGTGCCACTCACGGGGGTCATCAAAACATTCAGTACTTC. Translating it yields CATHGGHQNIQYF. The whole variable domain, filled in from reference TRBV5-4 and TRBJ2-4, reads ETGVTQSPTHLIKTRGQQVTLRCSSQSGHNTVSWYQQALGQGPQFIFQYYREEENGRGNFPPRFSGLQFPNYSSELNVNALELDDSALYLCATHGGHQNIQYFGAGTRLSVL.

The chain uses TRBV6-5 and TRBJ2-7, with 10 positions matching TRBD2. Germline lookup yields CDR1 MNHEY and CDR2 SVGAGI. This CDR3 has 12 amino acids. V shed 7 bases, J shed 4 bases, and the junction held 1 base outside the gene matches. The CDR3 region is CASKAGGYEQYF. The CDR3 nucleotides read TGTGCCAGCAAAGCGGGGGGGTACGAGCAGTACTTC.

The V call is TRBV6-1, the J call TRBJ2-3; D gene unclear. The length of the CDR3 is 13 residues. V lost 4 bases and J 6 bases, leaving 11 bases between the germline ends. The germline CDR1 and CDR2 sequences are MNHNS and SASEGT. The chain's CDR3 is CASSGPPSDTQYF. The CDR3, as DNA: TGTGCCAGCAGTGGACCCCCGAGCGATACGCAGTATTTT.